These 25 T cell receptor beta chains share one sample of origin, sequenced in a study of cytomegalovirus exposure and HLA in healthy donors. In the PCR, 60 Vbeta and 13 Jbeta primers were used. Clones were read by immunoSEQ multiplex PCR, and TCRdb kept only the in-frame ones, dropping some. The table has approximately 160,000 clones, 77% seen once. The sample comprised PBMCs. The receptors derive from a male donor in good health and CMV-seropositive.

This chain connects TRBV11-2 to TRBJ2-7, with D possibly matching TRBD1 (5 bases). Per germline, CDR1 SGHAT and CDR2 FQNNGV. Trimming cost V 5 bases and J 12 bases, with 26 bases left between them. This CDR3 is 15 amino acids long. CDR3 loop: CASSTQSLGAGSSYF. CDR3 nucleotides: TGTGCCAGCAGCACTCAGTCCCTAGGGGCTGGAAGTTCGTACTTC.

This chain uses TRBV19 with TRBJ1-5; 7 bases align to TRBD1. The CDR3 sequence is 19 residues long. J was trimmed by 0 bases and V by 0 bases; bases with no gene match: 11. Germline assignment: CDR1 LNHDA and CDR2 SQIVND (reference sequence). This CDR3 reads CASSIDSGGLYYSNQPQHF. CDR3 nucleotides: TGTGCCAGTAGTATAGATTCAGGGGGGCTCTACTATAGCAATCAGCCCCAGCATTTT.

V is TRBV5-1 and J is TRBJ1-1, with 7 nucleotides matching TRBD1. The CDR3 is 16 amino acids. Per germline, CDR1 SGHRS and CDR2 YFSETQ. V shed 4 bases and J 4 bases; nucleotides not matched to a gene: 13. DNA of the CDR3: TGCGCCAGCAGCGGGACAGCCCTGCAAGAGGGCACTGAAGCTTTCTTT. Its protein product is CASSGTALQEGTEAFF.

V gene TRBV7-2 combines with J gene TRBJ2-5; 12 nucleotides match TRBD2. CDR3 length equals 15 residues. V shed 5 bases and J 2 bases; nucleotides not matched to a gene: 3. Germline V gives CDR1 SGHTA, CDR2 FQGNSA. CDR3 bases: TGTGCCAGCAGCCAACTAGCGGGGGGACAAGAGACCCAGTACTTC. Protein sequence: CASSQLAGGQETQYF. The full variable domain, in which reference TRBV7-2 and TRBJ2-5 provide the parts outside the CDR3, is GAGVSQSPSNKVTEKGKDVELRCDPISGHTALYWYRQSLGQGLEFLIYFQGNSAPDKSGLPSDRFSAERTGGSVSTLTIQRTQQEDSAVYLCASSQLAGGQETQYFGPGTRLLVL.

The chain couples TRBV10-3 to TRBJ1-1; 7 bases match TRBD1. V was pared by 5 bases and J by 3 bases, with 6 bases of the junction left unmatched. The CDR3 has 14 amino acids. Germline CDR1 and CDR2: ENHRY and SYGVKD. CDR3 in amino acids: CAISTTGFHTEAFF. In DNA, the CDR3 is TGTGCCATCAGTACGACAGGGTTTCACACTGAAGCTTTCTTT.

In its sample, this clone was seen a few times. The chain is built from TRBV5-6 and TRBJ1-5; unclear D gene. Germline V gene lookup returns CDR1 SGHDT and CDR2 YYEEEE. The V and J ends lost 4 bases and 4 bases respectively, with 18 bases between them. This CDR3 spans 16 amino acids. The CDR3, as DNA: TGTGCCAGCAGCAGATTCGGGTCCGAGGAGAATCAGCCCCAGCATTTT. Its protein is CASSRFGSEENQPQHF.

J is TRBJ2-1 and V is TRBV19; D gene uncertain. The CDR3 is 17 residues long. Trimming stripped 4 bases from V and 0 bases from J, with 16 bases between. CDR1 and CDR2 (germline): LNHDA, SQIVND (reference sequence). CDR3 sequence (DNA): TGTGCCAGTAGTACCTTCGTTGAAGCTAGCTCCTACAATGAGCAGTTCTTC. Amino acids: CASSTFVEASSYNEQFF.

The chain has TRBV14 and TRBJ1-6; the D is unclear. This CDR3 is built from 13 residues. Per the germline V gene, CDR1 is SGHDN and CDR2 is FVKESK. The V and J ends lost 3 bases and 11 bases respectively, with 11 bases between them. Here the CDR3 DNA reads TGTGCCAGCAGCCACGAGGAATGGGCACCCCTCCACTTT. Translation gives CASSHEEWAPLHF.

This clone was observed a few times. The rearrangement joins TRBV5-6 to TRBJ2-7; 10 bases fit TRBD1. Germline trimming cut 4 bases from V and 6 bases from J; bases unmatched to any gene: 7. This CDR3 spans 14 amino acids. In germline, CDR1 is SGHDT, CDR2 YYEEEE. CDR3 bases: TGTGCCAGCAGCATCCGGGACAGGGGTTGCGAGCAGTACTTC. It encodes CASSIRDRGCEQYF.

This chain connects TRBV6-5 to TRBJ1-5; tentatively, D is TRBD1 (5 bases). The CDR3 consists of 12 residues. Germline assignment: CDR1 MNHEY and CDR2 SVGAGI. V was clipped by 5 bases and J by 5 bases, with 7 bases between them. CDR3 amino acids: CASSTGYQPQHF. As DNA, the CDR3 is TGTGCCAGCAGTACAGGTTATCAGCCCCAGCATTTT.

The chain has TRBV2 and TRBJ1-2, with a weak D call TRBD1 (6 bases). V lost 6 bases, J lost 12 bases, and 17 bases lay in between. The CDR3 extends over 12 amino acids. CDR1 SNHLY and CDR2 FYNNEI come from the germline V gene. The CDR3 sequence is CASSTRQDLDTF. The CDR3 nucleotides are TGTGCCAGCAGCACCCGACAGGATCTCGACACCTTC.

The rearrangement joins TRBV6-1 to TRBJ1-4; D remains unclear. The CDR3 runs 12 residues. Trimming pared 4 bases from V and 7 bases from J, leaving 7 bases between. The germline V gene encodes CDR1 MNHNS and CDR2 SASEGT. In DNA form, the CDR3 reads TGTGCCAGCAGTGCAATCGGTGAAAAACTGTTTTTT. Amino acids: CASSAIGEKLFF.

V and J are TRBV5-8 and TRBJ1-4, with D possibly matching TRBD1 (6 bases). Germline V gives CDR1 SGHTS, CDR2 YDEGEE. There are 15 residues in the CDR3. The ends were cut back, 4 bases at V and 3 bases at J, with 13 bases in the middle. CDR3 protein: CASSQIQGSNEKLFF. The CDR3 coding sequence is TGTGCCAGCAGCCAAATACAGGGTTCTAATGAAAAACTGTTTTTT.

V usage is TRBV5-5 and J usage is TRBJ2-1; TRBD1 matches 11 bases. The CDR3 spans 15 residues. The germline V gene encodes CDR1 SGHKS and CDR2 YYEKEE (reference sequence). With 3 bases clipped from V and 6 bases from J, the junction kept 5 bases outside the gene matches. In nucleotides, the CDR3 is TGTGCCAGCAGCTCGGACAGGGGGCGATCCAATGAGCAGTTCTTC. The encoded protein is CASSSDRGRSNEQFF.

The chain couples TRBV30 to TRBJ1-1; perhaps TRBD1 as D (6 bases). V was trimmed by 3 bases and J by 0 bases, leaving 8 bases between them. The V gene's germline CDR1 is GTSNPN and CDR2 SVGIG (reference sequence). The CDR3 loop spans 13 amino acids. The DNA for the CDR3 is TGTGCCTGGAGCCCAGGGGTGAACACTGAAGCTTTCTTT. It specifies CAWSPGVNTEAFF. The full variable domain, its missing parts supplied by reference TRBV30 and TRBJ1-1, is SQTIHQWPATLVQPVGSPLSLECTVEGTSNPNLYWYRQAAGRGLQLLFYSVGIGQISSEVPQNLSASRPQDRQFILSSKKLLLSDSGFYLCAWSPGVNTEAFFGQGTRLTVV.

The sample holds a few counts of this clone. This chain links TRBV6-6 with TRBJ1-4; tentatively, D is TRBD1 (5 bases). Germline loops: CDR1 MNHNY, CDR2 SVGAGI (reference sequence). The V end was cut by 6 bases, the J end by 6 bases, with 20 bases between. The CDR3 sequence is 16 residues long. This CDR3 is CASSRGHSDKDEKLFF. The CDR3 DNA is TGTGCCAGCAGCCGAGGACACTCCGATAAGGATGAAAAACTGTTTTTT.

The V gene is TRBV5-1, the J gene TRBJ2-5; tentatively, D is TRBD2 (7 bases). The CDR3 has 14 amino acids. Trimming left V 4 bases short and J 5 bases short, with 15 bases between. The germline V gene encodes CDR1 SGHRS and CDR2 YFSETQ. CDR3 amino acids: CASSISGGRETQYF. CDR3 coding DNA: TGCGCCAGCAGCATCTCGGGGGGCCGGGAGACCCAGTACTTC. Combining the CDR3 with reference TRBV5-1 and TRBJ2-5 gives the whole variable domain KAGVTQTPRYLIKTRGQQVTLSCSPISGHRSVSWYQQTPGQGLQFLFEYFSETQRNKGNFPGRFSGRQFSNSRSEMNVSTLELGDSALYLCASSISGGRETQYFGPGTRLLVL.

This sequence joins TRBV29-1 and TRBJ1-1; TRBD1 is a possible D gene (5 bases). The germline gives CDR1 SQVTM, CDR2 ANQGSEA. Trimming removed 3 bases at V and 6 bases at J, with 14 bases between. The CDR3 is made up of 13 amino acids. The CDR3, as DNA: TGCAGCGTTGACCGGGGGAGGGACGCTGAAGCTTTCTTT. Amino acids: CSVDRGRDAEAFF.

This chain uses TRBV4-1 with TRBJ1-5; no firm D call. CDR3 size: 15 residues. V lost 4 bases, J lost 5 bases, and 15 bases lay in between. Germline V gene data show CDR1 as MGHRA and CDR2 as YSYEKL. The CDR3 reads CASSPSAGLYQPQHF. The CDR3 DNA reads TGCGCCAGCAGCCCGTCTGCCGGGTTATATCAGCCCCAGCATTTT.

V usage is TRBV9 and J usage is TRBJ2-3; 10 bases fit TRBD2. J gave up 6 bases and V 4 bases, and 8 bases lay outside the gene matches. There are 15 residues in the CDR3. Germline V gene lookup returns CDR1 SGDLS and CDR2 YYNGEE. CDR3: CASSQYSGGPDTQYF. CDR3 sequence (DNA): TGTGCCAGCAGCCAGTATAGCGGGGGGCCGGATACGCAGTATTTT.

This sequence joins TRBV4-1 and TRBJ1-2; D might be TRBD1 (5 bases). This CDR3 spans 14 amino acids. The germline V gene encodes CDR1 MGHRA and CDR2 YSYEKL. Between the trimmed V and J ends, which lost 3 bases and 3 bases, there was a span of 11 bases. CDR3 coding DNA: TGCGCCAGCAGCCAGGGGGGGAACGACTATGGCTACACCTTC. It is translated as CASSQGGNDYGYTF.

CDR3 in DNA: TGTGCCAGCAGCGCCGGACTAGCGGGGAGCACAGATACGCAGTATTTT. Residues: CASSAGLAGSTDTQYF. The chain links TRBV9 to TRBJ2-3, with 12 bases aligning to TRBD2. In germline, CDR1 is SGDLS, CDR2 YYNGEE. The CDR3 loop spans 16 amino acids. Unmatched junction bases numbered 2, after V lost 3 bases and J lost 0 bases.

This chain joins TRBV30 and TRBJ1-4; 10 bases match TRBD1. J gave up 4 bases and V 5 bases, and 1 base lay outside the gene matches. The CDR3 sequence is 13 residues long. The germline gives CDR1 GTSNPN, CDR2 SVGIG (reference sequence). The CDR3 loop reads CAWGTGVNEKLFF. Written as DNA, the CDR3 is TGTGCCTGGGGGACAGGGGTTAATGAAAAACTGTTTTTT.

This clone has more than one count but fewer than ten. The chain joins TRBV6-1 to TRBJ1-4, with 9 bases aligning to TRBD1. The CDR3 contains 15 residues. V shed 5 bases and J 8 bases; nucleotides not matched to a gene: 9. Germline loops: CDR1 MNHNS, CDR2 SASEGT. DNA for the CDR3: TGTGCCAGCAGTCTCCGACAGGGGGTAAACGAAAAACTGTTTTTT. As protein: CASSLRQGVNEKLFF.

As to this clone: This specimen includes other DNA sequences encoding the same CDR3. This chain uses TRBV6-4 with TRBJ2-3; 8 bases fit TRBD1. The CDR3 runs 15 residues. V lost 0 bases and J lost 4; bases outside the gene matches: 3. Per germline, CDR1 MRHNA and CDR2 SNTAGT. CDR3 amino acids: CASSDSPGGADTQYF. The CDR3 DNA reads TGTGCCAGCAGTGACTCGCCAGGGGGCGCAGATACGCAGTATTTT.